These 16 T cell receptor beta chains were sequenced from one sample in a study of blood T cell repertoires in COVID-19 (TCRdb year 2020). To prepare the library, the immunoSEQ multiplex PCR assay was applied. Sourced from immuneACCESS, this table was stored by TCRdb with only in-frame sequences that have V and J called. A share of the clones is absent; for the studies checked, an unresolved V gene accounts for under half, and the remainder has no known explanation. The table for this sample lists about 220,000 clones; 90% of them were counted only once. The top ten clones comprise roughly 16% of the sample. The sequenced sample was PBMCs or T cells enriched from blood (not recorded which). Every receptor here comes from a man aged 30 to 39 who had been exposed to COVID-19.

The V and J genes are TRBV2 and TRBJ2-2; D unresolved. Germline CDR1 is SNHLY and CDR2 is FYNNEI. Trimming removed 4 bases at V and 2 bases at J, with 8 bases between. This CDR3 region has 14 residues. This chain's CDR3 is CASSGPRNTGELFF. CDR3 bases: TGTGCCAGCAGTGGGCCTAGAAACACCGGGGAGCTGTTTTTT. The variable domain in full, completed from reference TRBV2 and TRBJ2-2, reads EPEVTQTPSHQVTQMGQEVILRCVPISNHLYFYWYRQILGQKVEFLVSFYNNEISEKSEIFDDQFSVERPDGSNFTLKIRSTKLEDSAMYFCASSGPRNTGELFFGEGSRLTVL.

The chain combines TRBV6-1 with TRBJ2-3; 11 bases agree with TRBD2. This CDR3 is 17 amino acids long. The V gene end was trimmed by 4 bases and the J gene end by 0 bases; junction bases not matched to a gene: 6. From germline, CDR1 is MNHNS and CDR2 SASEGT. The CDR3 coding sequence is TGTGCCAGCAGTGGGGTTACTAGCGGGGGAAGCACAGATACGCAGTATTTT. It codes for CASSGVTSGGSTDTQYF.

This chain links TRBV23-1 with TRBJ2-5, with TRBD1 matching over 8 bases. TRBV23-1 is classed as an ORF, of uncertain function. This CDR3 is 18 amino acids long. V shed 6 bases, J shed 3 bases, and the junction held 18 bases outside the gene matches. In nucleotides, the CDR3 is TGCGCCAGCAGCCGGCGACGGTCCTTGGACAGGGATGAAGAGACCCAGTACTTC. It is translated as CASSRRRSLDRDEETQYF.

This chain uses TRBV4-2 with TRBJ2-7; D call uncertain. CDR1 LGHNA and CDR2 YNFKEQ come from the germline V gene. This CDR3 spans 12 amino acids. The ends were cut back, 3 bases at V and 7 bases at J, with 10 bases in the middle. DNA of the CDR3: TGTGCCAGCAGCCACCTGCCCGGGGAGCAGTACTTC. Its translation is CASSHLPGEQYF.

V and J are TRBV6-5 and TRBJ2-7; TRBD2 is a possible D gene (5 bases). The germline CDR1 and CDR2 sequences are MNHEY and SVGAGI. CDR3 length: 14 amino acids. Trimming shortened V by 3 bases and J by 6 bases, and 15 bases separated the two germline ends. The DNA for the CDR3 is TGTGCCAGCAGTTATGGGGAGTCCTGGTCCGAGCAGTACTTC. This gives the protein CASSYGESWSEQYF.

The rearrangement links TRBV5-4 to TRBJ2-2, with 11 bases fitting TRBD2. After removal of 3 bases from V and 1 base from J, the junction contained 5 bases not matched to a gene. Germline CDR1 reads SGHNT; CDR2 reads YYREEE (reference sequence). The CDR3 has 17 amino acids. The CDR3 sequence: CASSYPGLAENTGELFF. The CDR3 DNA sequence: TGTGCCAGCAGCTACCCGGGACTAGCGGAGAACACCGGGGAGCTGTTTTTT.

This sequence joins TRBV5-5 and TRBJ2-5; D is perhaps TRBD1 (6 bases). V was shortened by 3 bases and J by 3 bases, with 21 bases between the two germline ends. The germline gives CDR1 SGHKS, CDR2 YYEKEE (reference sequence). This CDR3 spans 17 amino acids. CDR3: CASSSSGQKNTKETQYF. The DNA of the CDR3 is TGTGCCAGCAGCTCCTCTGGACAGAAGAATACCAAAGAGACCCAGTACTTC. Full variable domain (rest looked up from reference TRBV5-5 and TRBJ2-5): DAGVTQSPTHLIKTRGQQVTLRCSPISGHKSVSWYQQVLGQGPQFIFQYYEKEERGRGNFPDRFSARQFPNYSSELNVNALLLGDSALYLCASSSSGQKNTKETQYFGPGTRLLVL.

CDR3 bases: TGTGCCAGCGAGGGGACTACCCAAGAGACCCAGTACTTC. It translates to CASEGTTQETQYF. The chain recombines TRBV2 with TRBJ2-5, with TRBD2 matching over 7 bases. Trimming cost V 8 bases and J 1 base; bases outside gene matches: 4. CDR3 length equals 13 residues. The germline gives CDR1 SNHLY, CDR2 FYNNEI.

This chain connects TRBV10-3 to TRBJ2-3; 8 positions match TRBD1. The junction had 17 bases not matched to a gene; V was cut back by 10 bases and J by 11 bases. This CDR3 has 14 residues. The germline CDR1 and CDR2 sequences are ENHRY and SYGVKD. In DNA form, the CDR3 reads TGTGCCACGGCCCCGGACAGGGAACCTTGGTTGCAGTATTTT. Residues: CATAPDREPWLQYF.

The chain carries TRBV5-1 and TRBJ2-2; 11 bases line up with TRBD2. The CDR3 runs 16 residues. V dropped 3 bases and J dropped 2; count of bases not matched to a gene: 3. Germline V lookup: CDR1 SGHRS, CDR2 YFSETQ. The CDR3 spells CASSSLAGGNTGELFF. The CDR3 DNA is TGCGCCAGCAGCTCCCTAGCGGGGGGCAACACCGGGGAGCTGTTTTTT.

J is TRBJ2-7 and V is TRBV4-3; 9 positions agree with TRBD2. V lost 1 base and J lost 7; bases outside the gene matches: 14. The CDR3 runs 17 residues. The germline CDR1 and CDR2 sequences are LGHNA and YSLEER. The DNA for the CDR3 is TGCGCCAGCAGCCAAGTTACACGGGGACTAGCATCTCGAGAGCAGTACTTC. Its translation is CASSQVTRGLASREQYF.

The chain employs TRBV10-3 and TRBJ2-1; 8 bases map to TRBD2. V lost 4 bases to trimming and J lost 9 bases; unmatched junction nucleotides: 11. From germline, CDR1 is ENHRY and CDR2 SYGVKD. This CDR3 spans 15 amino acids. CDR3 residues: CAISASGGPNGEQFF. The CDR3, as DNA: TGTGCCATCAGTGCGAGCGGGGGCCCCAACGGTGAGCAGTTCTTC.

The CDR3 is CASRWGLAGGSTDTQYF. The CDR3 DNA sequence: TGTGCCAGCAGGTGGGGACTAGCGGGGGGCAGCACAGATACGCAGTATTTT. V usage is TRBV2 and J usage is TRBJ2-3; 15 bases agree with TRBD2. The CDR3 is made up of 17 amino acids. Germline-derived CDR1 and CDR2 are SNHLY and FYNNEI. Losses at the gene ends were 6 bases for V and 0 bases for J; bases not matched to a gene: 4.

This chain joins TRBV19 and TRBJ1-2; D gene uncertain. The V gene's germline CDR1 is LNHDA and CDR2 SQIVND (reference sequence). The CDR3 totals 12 residues. Trimming left V 4 bases short and J 8 bases short, with 11 bases between. The CDR3 coding sequence is TGTGCCAGTAGTAACTCCTACAGAGGCTACACCTTC. It is translated as CASSNSYRGYTF. Using reference TRBV19 and TRBJ1-2 for the parts outside the CDR3, the full variable domain is DGGITQSPKYLFRKEGQNVTLSCEQNLNHDAMYWYRQDPGQGLRLIYYSQIVNDFQKGDIAEGYSVSREKKESFPLTVTSAQKNPTAFYLCASSNSYRGYTFGSGTRLTVV.

The rearrangement joins TRBV12-3 or TRBV12-4 to TRBJ1-3, with a possible D match to TRBD1 (5 bases). V lost 6 bases and J lost 7, with 10 bases in between. CDR3 size: 12 residues. CDR3 DNA: TGTGCCAGCAGATATCAGGGTAACACCATATATTTT. It encodes CASRYQGNTIYF.

The rearrangement joins TRBV14 to TRBJ2-5; 7 bases are shared with TRBD1. CDR1 and CDR2 from the germline V gene are SGHDN and FVKESK. V gave up 4 bases and J gave up 5 bases; unmatched junction bases: 10. The CDR3 contains 15 residues. CDR3 nucleotides: TGTGCCAGCAGCCGACCTTCGACAGGGTTGGAGACCCAGTACTTC. This encodes CASSRPSTGLETQYF. The full variable domain, with the rest looked up from reference TRBV14 and TRBJ2-5, is EAGVTQFPSHSVIEKGQTVTLRCDPISGHDNLYWYRRVMGKEIKFLLHFVKESKQDESGMPNNRFLAERTGGTYSTLKVQPAELEDSGVYFCASSRPSTGLETQYFGPGTRLLVL.